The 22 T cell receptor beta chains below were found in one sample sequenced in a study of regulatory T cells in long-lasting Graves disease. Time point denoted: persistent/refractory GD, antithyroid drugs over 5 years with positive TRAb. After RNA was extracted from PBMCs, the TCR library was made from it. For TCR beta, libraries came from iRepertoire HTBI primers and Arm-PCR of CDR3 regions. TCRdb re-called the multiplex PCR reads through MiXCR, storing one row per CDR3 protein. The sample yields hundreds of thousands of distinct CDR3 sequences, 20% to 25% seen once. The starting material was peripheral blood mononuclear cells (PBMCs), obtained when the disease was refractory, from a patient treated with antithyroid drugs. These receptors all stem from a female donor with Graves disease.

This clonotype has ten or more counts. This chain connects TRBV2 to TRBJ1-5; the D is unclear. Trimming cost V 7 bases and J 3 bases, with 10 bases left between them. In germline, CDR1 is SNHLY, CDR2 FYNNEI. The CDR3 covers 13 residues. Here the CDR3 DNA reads TGTGCCAGCAACTGGGCCCCCAATCAGCCCCAGCATTTT. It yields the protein CASNWAPNQPQHF.

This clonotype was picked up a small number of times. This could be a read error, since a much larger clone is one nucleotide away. As DNA, the CDR3 is TGTGCCGGCAGCTTAGGTCTAGCCGAGGTCTACGAGCAGTACTTC. Protein product: CAGSLGLAEVYEQYF. The V call is TRBV11-2, the J call TRBJ2-7; D may be TRBD2 (5 bases). The V gene's germline CDR1 is SGHAT and CDR2 FQNNGV. The CDR3 is 15 amino acids.

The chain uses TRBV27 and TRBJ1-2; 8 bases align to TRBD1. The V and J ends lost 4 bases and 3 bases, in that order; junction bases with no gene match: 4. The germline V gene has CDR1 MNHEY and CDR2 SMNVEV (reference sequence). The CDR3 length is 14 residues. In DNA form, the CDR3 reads TGTGCCAGCAGTTACCGGACAGGGTACTATGGCTACACCTTC. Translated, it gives CASSYRTGYYGYTF.

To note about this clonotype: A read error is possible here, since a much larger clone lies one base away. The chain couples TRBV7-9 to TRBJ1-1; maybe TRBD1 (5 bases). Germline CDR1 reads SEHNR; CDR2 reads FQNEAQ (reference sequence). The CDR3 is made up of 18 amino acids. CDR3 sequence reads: CASRRRIAGSEMNTETFF. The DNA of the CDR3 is TGTGCCAGCAGGCGTCGGATAGCAGGGAGTGAGATGAACACTGAAACTTTCTTT.

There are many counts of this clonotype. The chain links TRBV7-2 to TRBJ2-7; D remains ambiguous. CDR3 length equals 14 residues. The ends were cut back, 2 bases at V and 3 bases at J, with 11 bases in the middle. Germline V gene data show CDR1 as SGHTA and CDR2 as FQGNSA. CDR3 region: CASSLWQVRYEQYF. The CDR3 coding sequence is TGTGCCAGCAGCTTATGGCAGGTCCGCTACGAGCAGTACTTC.

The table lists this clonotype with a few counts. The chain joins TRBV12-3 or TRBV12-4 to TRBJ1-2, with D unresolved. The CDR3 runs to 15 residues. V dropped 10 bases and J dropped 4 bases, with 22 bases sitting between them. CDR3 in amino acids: CATTQSLQVSYGYTF. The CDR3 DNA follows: TGTGCCACCACTCAATCTTTACAAGTGAGCTATGGCTACACCTTC.

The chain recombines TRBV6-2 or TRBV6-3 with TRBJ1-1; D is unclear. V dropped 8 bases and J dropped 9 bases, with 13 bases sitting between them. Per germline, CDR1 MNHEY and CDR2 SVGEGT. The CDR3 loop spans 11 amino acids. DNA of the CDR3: TGTGCCAGCGGAAGGGTAACTCAAGCTTTCTTT. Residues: CASGRVTQAFF.

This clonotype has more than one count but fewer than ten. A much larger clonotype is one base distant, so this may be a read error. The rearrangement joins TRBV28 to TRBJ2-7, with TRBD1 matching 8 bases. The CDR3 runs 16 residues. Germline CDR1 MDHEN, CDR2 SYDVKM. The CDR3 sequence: CASSFGDRLSSYGQYF. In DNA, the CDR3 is TGTGCCAGCAGTTTTGGGGACAGGTTGAGCTCCTACGGGCAGTACTTC.

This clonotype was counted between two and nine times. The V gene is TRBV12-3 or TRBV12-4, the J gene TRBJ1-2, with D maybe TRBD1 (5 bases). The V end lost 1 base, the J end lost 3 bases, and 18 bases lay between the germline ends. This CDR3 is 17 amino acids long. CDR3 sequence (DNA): TGTGCCAGCAGTTTAGGGGACCGATCCGACCTCTACTATGGCTACACCTTC. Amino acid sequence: CASSLGDRSDLYYGYTF.

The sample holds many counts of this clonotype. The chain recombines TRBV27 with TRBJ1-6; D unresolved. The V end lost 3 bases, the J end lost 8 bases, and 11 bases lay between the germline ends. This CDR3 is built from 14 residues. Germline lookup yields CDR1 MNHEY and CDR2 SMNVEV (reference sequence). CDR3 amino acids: CASSFGPGDSPLHF. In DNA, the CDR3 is TGTGCCAGCAGTTTTGGACCCGGGGATTCACCCCTCCACTTT.

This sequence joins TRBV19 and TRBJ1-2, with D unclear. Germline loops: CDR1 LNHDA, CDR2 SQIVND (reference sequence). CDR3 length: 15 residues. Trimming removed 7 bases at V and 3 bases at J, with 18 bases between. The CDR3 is CASTDGVGRDYGYTF. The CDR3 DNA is TGTGCCAGTACTGACGGAGTGGGTAGGGACTATGGCTACACCTTC.

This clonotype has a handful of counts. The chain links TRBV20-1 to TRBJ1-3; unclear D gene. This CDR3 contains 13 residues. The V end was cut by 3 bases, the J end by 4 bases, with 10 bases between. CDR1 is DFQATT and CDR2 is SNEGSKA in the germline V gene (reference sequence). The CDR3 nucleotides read TGCAGTGCTAGGCGGGGTGGAGGAAACACCATATATTTT. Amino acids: CSARRGGGNTIYF.

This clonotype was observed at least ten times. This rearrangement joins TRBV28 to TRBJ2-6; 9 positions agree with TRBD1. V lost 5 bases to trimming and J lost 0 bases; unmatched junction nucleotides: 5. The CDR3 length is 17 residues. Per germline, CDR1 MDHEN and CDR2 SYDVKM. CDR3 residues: CASSLGQGISGANVLTF. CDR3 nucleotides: TGTGCCAGCAGTCTGGGACAGGGAATCTCTGGGGCCAACGTCCTGACTTTC. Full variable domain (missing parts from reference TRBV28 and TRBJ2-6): DVKVTQSSRYLVKRTGEKVFLECVQDMDHENMFWYRQDPGLGLRLIYFSYDVKMKEKGDIPEGYSVSREKKERFSLILESASTNQTSMYLCASSLGQGISGANVLTFGAGSRLTVL.

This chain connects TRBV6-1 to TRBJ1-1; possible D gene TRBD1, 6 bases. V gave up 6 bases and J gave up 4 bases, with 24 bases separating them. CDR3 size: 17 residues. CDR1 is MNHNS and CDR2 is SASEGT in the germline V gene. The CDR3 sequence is CASRSIPTGLWGTEAFF. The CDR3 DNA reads TGTGCCAGCAGAAGTATCCCTACAGGGCTCTGGGGCACTGAAGCTTTCTTT.

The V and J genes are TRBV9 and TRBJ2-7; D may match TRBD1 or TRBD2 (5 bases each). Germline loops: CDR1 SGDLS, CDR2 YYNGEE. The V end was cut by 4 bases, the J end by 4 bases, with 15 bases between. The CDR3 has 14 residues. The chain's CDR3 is CASSPGSGVYEQYF. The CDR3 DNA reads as TGTGCCAGCAGCCCAGGGTCCGGGGTGTACGAGCAGTACTTC.

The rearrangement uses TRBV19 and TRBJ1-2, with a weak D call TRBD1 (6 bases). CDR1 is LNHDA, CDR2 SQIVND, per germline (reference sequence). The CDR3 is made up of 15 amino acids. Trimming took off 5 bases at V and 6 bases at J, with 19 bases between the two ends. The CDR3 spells CASSYSGPGGHGYTF. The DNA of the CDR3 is TGTGCCAGTAGTTATTCGGGCCCGGGGGGCCATGGCTACACCTTC.

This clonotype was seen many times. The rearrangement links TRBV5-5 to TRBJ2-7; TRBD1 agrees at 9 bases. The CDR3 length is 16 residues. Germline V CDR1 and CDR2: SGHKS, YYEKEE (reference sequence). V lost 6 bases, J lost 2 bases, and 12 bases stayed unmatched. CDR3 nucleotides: TGTGCCAGCACCGTGCCGGGACAGGGTAGGACCTACGAGCAGTACTTC. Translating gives CASTVPGQGRTYEQYF.

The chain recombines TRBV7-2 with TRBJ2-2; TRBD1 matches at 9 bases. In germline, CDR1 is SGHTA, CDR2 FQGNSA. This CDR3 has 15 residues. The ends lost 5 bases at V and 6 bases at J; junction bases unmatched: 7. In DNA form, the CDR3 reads TGTGCCAGCAGCCGCGGGTACAGGGGGCCCGGGGAGCTGTTTTTT. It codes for CASSRGYRGPGELFF. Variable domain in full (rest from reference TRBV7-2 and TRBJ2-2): GAGVSQSPSNKVTEKGKDVELRCDPISGHTALYWYRQSLGQGLEFLIYFQGNSAPDKSGLPSDRFSAERTGGSVSTLTIQRTQQEDSAVYLCASSRGYRGPGELFFGEGSRLTVL.

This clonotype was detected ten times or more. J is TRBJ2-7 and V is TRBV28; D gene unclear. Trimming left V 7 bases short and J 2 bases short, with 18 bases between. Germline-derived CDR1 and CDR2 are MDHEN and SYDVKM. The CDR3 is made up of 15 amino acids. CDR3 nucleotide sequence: TGTGCCAGCACCCCGACGCAGTACAGTCCCTACGAGCAGTACTTC. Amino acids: CASTPTQYSPYEQYF. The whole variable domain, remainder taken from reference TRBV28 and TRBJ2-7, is DVKVTQSSRYLVKRTGEKVFLECVQDMDHENMFWYRQDPGLGLRLIYFSYDVKMKEKGDIPEGYSVSREKKERFSLILESASTNQTSMYLCASTPTQYSPYEQYFGPGTRLTVT.

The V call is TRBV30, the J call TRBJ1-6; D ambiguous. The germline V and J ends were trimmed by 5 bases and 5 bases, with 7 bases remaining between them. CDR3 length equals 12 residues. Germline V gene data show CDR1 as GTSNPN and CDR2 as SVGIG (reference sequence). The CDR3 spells CAWGQNNSPLHF. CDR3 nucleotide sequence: TGTGCCTGGGGTCAGAATAATTCACCCCTCCACTTT. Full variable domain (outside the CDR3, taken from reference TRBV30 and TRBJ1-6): SQTIHQWPATLVQPVGSPLSLECTVEGTSNPNLYWYRQAAGRGLQLLFYSVGIGQISSEVPQNLSASRPQDRQFILSSKKLLLSDSGFYLCAWGQNNSPLHFGNGTRLTVT.

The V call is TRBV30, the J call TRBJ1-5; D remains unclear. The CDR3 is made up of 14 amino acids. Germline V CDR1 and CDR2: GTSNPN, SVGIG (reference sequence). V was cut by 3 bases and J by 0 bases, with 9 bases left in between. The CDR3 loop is CAWSLAYSNQPQHF. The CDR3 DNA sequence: TGTGCCTGGAGCCTGGCTTATAGCAATCAGCCCCAGCATTTT.

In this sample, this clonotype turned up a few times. In DNA form, the CDR3 reads TGTGCCAGCAGCTTAGGTGCCAGGGTGAACACTGAAGCTTTCTTT. It translates to CASSLGARVNTEAFF. The chain recombines TRBV7-6 with TRBJ1-1, with TRBD1 as a possible D gene (5 bases). The ends were cut back, 1 base at V and 0 bases at J, with 9 bases in the middle. CDR3 length equals 15 residues. Germline CDR1 is SGHVS and CDR2 is FNYEAQ.